The T cell receptor (beta chain) described here comes from a study of cytomegalovirus exposure and HLA in healthy donors (dated by TCRdb to the late 2010s). Background for the entire study: An earlier analysis of around 600 of the donors reported roughly 270 Gb of sequence data and some 120 million unique TCR beta sequences from some 180 million T cells. Rather than drawing on any new phenotypic data, the later analysis identified candidate immune exposures from TCR beta sequences and the way those sequences occurred across donors. The study aimed to test whether cataloging public T cell receptors could reveal signatures of past pathogen exposure. A later genetic analysis took genome-wide SNP genotypes for about 65% of the 666 donors and used that subset as a discovery cohort. Along with the roughly 670-subject first cohort, a separate validation cohort of over 90 different subjects was used. Typing coverage differed by locus: A, B, C, DRB1 and DQB1 were typed in about 620-640 donors, DQA1 in 500 to 550, DPA1 in 600 to 610, and DPB1 in roughly 450. Both class I and class II loci were covered by HLA typing, at four-digit resolution. Alongside the repertoire data, information on donor age, sex, ethnicity and CMV serostatus was compiled. Four or five DR-DQ haplotypes were handled as single units for association and clustering because linkage in the cohort was strong. All discovery cohort repertoires had been generated using a single sequencing platform. An early release covering some 640 HLA-typed donors comprised about 300 gigabases of sequencing data and some 79 million unique TCR sequences. To study patterns of TCR occurrence, a later analysis re-analyzed previously published TCR beta repertoires from around 660 donors and added high-resolution HLA genotyping. Across about 370 genotyped donors of the cohort, an average of approximately 220,000 unique TCR beta nucleotide sequences per donor were sequenced, and 15% to 20% of those sequences were non-productive. Among the roughly 400 genotyped donors, around 81% belonged to the genetic ancestry cluster associated with self-reported Caucasian donors. Using immunosequencing, the study profiled T cell repertoires from 500 to 800 subjects and related those repertoires to cytomegalovirus serostatus. To predict cytomegalovirus infection status, the study brought together high-throughput TCR immunosequencing, statistical association of individual TCRs with disease status, and machine learning. An earlier analysis of approximately 580 of the donors used high-throughput TCR beta sequencing to judge whether each TCR beta V gene segment behaved as functional or pseudogenic.

The cohort comprised fewer than 750 healthy bone marrow donors. At the time of sampling, all cohort members were nominally healthy, though unrecorded immune exposures were likely present. The donor was CMV seropositive and belonged to the group of a few hundred seropositive cohort members. Each donor provided a peripheral blood sample, and peripheral blood mononuclear cells were used for TCR beta sequencing. The Qiagen DNeasy Blood Extraction Kit was used to extract genomic DNA from the blood cell samples. The study at large found these results: The presence/absence analyses assumed that sequencing depth was roughly uniform across donors, and that assumption may not be true. A later genetic analysis reported fewer N-insertions in productive TCRs among donors in an Asian-associated ancestry cluster than the roughly 700-donor mean. Specific HLA alleles were associated with roughly 17,000 TCR beta sequences at a false discovery rate of 0.05 in a later analysis. A group of highly shared sequence variants was considered likely to be a technical artifact of the sequencing pipeline. In an earlier analysis of some 640 of the donors, most TCR beta V segments were observed in productive rearrangements about 87% or about 30% of the time, broadly matching IMGT annotations. According to a later analysis, parvovirus B19, influenza, CMV and Epstein-Barr virus appeared linked to several top co-occurrence clusters. Compared with equally common non-associated chains, HLA-associated TCR beta chains in a later analysis were more clonally expanded and had lower generation probabilities. A few of the identified cytomegalovirus-associated TCR beta chains were confirmed in vitro to be specific for cytomegalovirus antigens. The cohort was sequenced for TCR beta chains only, and without alpha or paired-chain data the features that could be detected were limited. Immune exposure information for the cohort was limited to CMV serostatus. In both the original and validation cohorts, the classifier was reported to diagnose cytomegalovirus status with high specificity and sensitivity. The authors suggested that the approach could potentially be extended to other disease states and immunological phenotypes. The study listed 150 to 200 TCR beta chains as associated with cytomegalovirus. Fewer than 20 rarely observed V segments, including chromosome 9 orphons, were excluded from the earlier analysis of about 600 of the donors because counts were too low. Most TCR sequences were seen in very few donors, while some public TCRs were found in many individuals. Correlated functional status among segregating V segments might be attributable to linkage disequilibrium, but an unknown experimental factor could not be ruled out. Because some donors lacked HLA typing at each locus, the association tests relied only on the typed subset. When HLA alleles, especially DR and DQ, strongly co-occurred, TCR associations were difficult to assign to individual alleles. Most CMV-associated TCR beta chains appeared to be HLA-restricted in a later analysis, and the HLA associations seemed to be driven largely by CMV exposure. In a later analysis, TCR association rates were found to vary across HLA loci, with the most associated TCRs seen for DRB1 alleles and the fewest for HLA-C alleles. Some IMGT-functional V segments, including TRBV6-2 and TRBV6-3, could not be told apart with the 87-base-pair reads, so those segments were excluded. A later genetic analysis associated a missense DCLRE1C variant with V-gene and J-gene trimming of TCR beta chains, and an independent cohort replicated the association. A further reported finding was that TCR beta sequences accurately predicted the HLA-A and HLA-B alleles for most subjects in the first cohort.

Points on this clone: The specificity of this receptor is unknown. Base qualities are missing; no much larger clone stands one base away.

From the cysteine up to the phenylalanine, the CDR3 has a length of 15 residues. Only the CDR3 DNA stays, 45 bases, in frame from base 1. Looking up the germline V gene (reference sequence) yields CDR1 SEHNR and CDR2 FQNEAQ. Trimming leaves V shorter by 5 bases and J shorter by 2 bases, with the junction holding 4 bases beyond the gene matches. The protocol used for the library was the immunoSEQ multiplex PCR assay. For the multiplex PCR, a mixture combining 60 forward primers for TCR Vbeta segments and 13 reverse primers for TCR Jbeta segments was used. Amplification of the CDR3 region of rearranged TCR beta genes was performed with a multiplex PCR assay on genomic DNA. Amplified TCR beta libraries were sequenced as 87-base-pair reads on the Illumina HiSeq System. On the authors' methods: A later analysis counted about 80 million unique TCR beta chains across the roughly 700 repertoires, and some 11 million of these chains were shared by at least two donors. To remove PCR and sequencing errors, raw reads were error-corrected and collapsed into unique sequences using a nearest-neighbor algorithm that merged closely related sequences. CDR3 sequences were aligned to IMGT reference sequences to assign V, D and J gene segments. For a sequence to be retained, at least a six-nucleotide match to both a V gene segment and a J gene segment was required. Rearrangements were classified as productive when the CDR3 lacked stop codons and remained in frame with V and J, and all other rearrangements were classified as non-productive. Following IMGT convention, CDR3 was defined as the stretch from the second conserved V-encoded cysteine up to the conserved J-encoded phenylalanine. In an earlier analysis of around 600 of the donors, sequences lacking an unambiguous match to a single V gene segment were excluded. An earlier analysis of a few hundred of the donors classified V segments as functional when productive rearrangements were above 56.7% and as segregating when the standard deviation between donors was above 5%. To diagnose cytomegalovirus status from the catalog of TCR beta chain sequences, a statistical classification framework was built. V and J gene assignment, in a later analysis, came from comparing TCR nucleotide sequences with IMGT/GENE-DB human TR gene sequences. A later analysis assigned CDR3 sequences and most-parsimonious VDJ recombination scenarios with the TCRdist pipeline. A later analysis defined each TCR beta chain by its CDR3 amino acid sequence plus V-gene family, and excluded reads lacking a unique V-gene family. In a later analysis, 450 to 600 highly shared, low-generation-probability nucleotide sequences were removed to address suspected cross-contamination and a sequencing artifact. A later analysis calculated a clonal expansion index for each public chain from normalized within-repertoire ranks of inferred template counts. In a later analysis, generation probabilities were computed using a VDJ recombination model fitted to out-of-frame rearrangements, and the results were checked against IGoR. A later analysis scored TCR-TCR, TCR-HLA and TCR-CMV co-occurrence with hypergeometric tests, applying a repertoire-size bias correction to TCR pairs. To estimate false discovery rates, a later analysis permuted the HLA or CMV assignments 20 times. A later analysis grouped co-occurring TCRs with DBSCAN, adding TCRdist sequence similarity when clustering within HLA-allele-positive subsets. Repertoires with fewer than 30,000 or more than 120,000 public chains were left out of co-occurrence clustering, as were about 5 repertoires with anomalous nucleotide sharing. The table was pulled from immuneACCESS by TCRdb, which kept in-frame rearrangements only. Such tables lose some clones; where checked, under half of the loss comes from unresolved V genes, and the rest has no known cause. Clone size and V and J calls were adopted from that table, with D and trimming inferred from the DNA. The sample data list some 130,000 clones, and roughly 65% of these were observed just once. In total, the top ten clones hold 10% of the sample.

Recombination linked TRBV7-9 to TRBJ1-1; 11 central bases correspond to TRBD1. The source material was PBMCs. The TCR originated in a man between 40 and 49 years old in good health and CMV-seropositive. CDR3 loop: CASSRRTGGNTEAFF. The DNA sequence is given as TGTGCCAGCAGCAGACGGACAGGGGGCAACACTGAAGCTTTCTTT.